The 25 T cell receptor beta chains listed next were all sequenced from one sample in a study of T cell responses to AZD1222 COVID-19 vaccine (dated by TCRdb to the early 2020s). The library was made by the immunoSEQ multiplex PCR assay. This is the immuneACCESS table as TCRdb keeps it, with only in-frame sequences that have V and J called. A part of the clones is gone; compared with another copy, unresolved V genes explain less than half, and the rest is unexplained. The sample table lists 150,000 to 200,000 clones, about 90% of them with a count of one. The top ten clonotypes cover less than 6.5% of the sample. The time point label for this specimen denotes: about 28 days (+/-7) after the second vaccine dose. The sequences come from peripheral blood, collected 28 days after the second AZD1222 dose. The source of these receptors is an adult who received the AZD1222 COVID-19 vaccine.

The rearrangement joins TRBV5-4 to TRBJ2-3, with 7 bases aligning to TRBD1. The germline gives CDR1 SGHNT, CDR2 YYREEE (reference sequence). With 3 bases clipped from V and 6 bases from J, the junction kept 10 bases outside the gene matches. This CDR3 region has 15 residues. The CDR3 loop is CASSSGTARTDTQYF. The CDR3 DNA follows: TGTGCCAGCAGCTCAGGGACAGCAAGGACCGATACGCAGTATTTT.

This chain joins TRBV6-2 or TRBV6-3 and TRBJ2-1; maybe TRBD1 (5 bases). The ends were cut back, 2 bases at V and 6 bases at J, with 23 bases in the middle. Per germline, CDR1 MNHEY and CDR2 SVGEGT. This CDR3 is built from 18 residues. The CDR3 DNA follows: TGTGCCAGCAGTTACCGGACACACAATCACCCCAAGGGCAATGAGCAGTTCTTC. This gives the protein CASSYRTHNHPKGNEQFF.

V gene TRBV24-1 combines with J gene TRBJ2-5; 9 bases agree with TRBD1. Germline V gene data show CDR1 as KGHDR and CDR2 as SFDVKD. This CDR3 has 13 amino acids. Unmatched junction bases numbered 5, after V lost 8 bases and J lost 5 bases. Here the CDR3 reads CATTSTGGETQYF. CDR3 nucleotide sequence: TGTGCCACCACCTCGACAGGGGGGGAGACCCAGTACTTC.

The rearrangement uses TRBV23-1 and TRBJ2-7; TRBD1 matches at 10 bases. TRBV23-1 is an open reading frame, and its role is uncertain. CDR3 length equals 16 residues. The ends lost 3 bases at V and 5 bases at J; junction bases unmatched: 10. The CDR3 region is CASSHPPGQGWDEQYF. The CDR3 coding sequence is TGCGCCAGCAGTCACCCCCCGGGACAGGGGTGGGACGAGCAGTACTTC.

V is TRBV3-1 (or the pseudogene TRBV3-2) and J is TRBJ2-3, with 8 bases matching TRBD2. Per germline, CDR1 LGHDT and CDR2 YNNKEL (reference sequence). With V trimmed by 4 bases and J by 10 bases, 13 bases remained unmatched. The CDR3 has 15 residues. CDR3 in DNA: TGTGCCAGCAGCCGGGTAGCGGGGACGTCAGGTTCGCAGTATTTT. This encodes CASSRVAGTSGSQYF.

The CDR3: CASSLFGTAQYF. CDR3 in DNA: TGTGCCAGCAGTTTATTCGGGACAGCCCAGTACTTC. The V gene is TRBV28, the J gene TRBJ2-4; 7 nucleotides match TRBD1. Germline CDR1 reads MDHEN; CDR2 reads SYDVKM. The CDR3 is 12 amino acids. The ends lost 1 base at V and 13 bases at J; junction bases unmatched: 4.

This chain uses TRBV7-2 with TRBJ2-5; tentatively, D is TRBD2 (5 bases). Germline V gene data show CDR1 as SGHTA and CDR2 as FQGNSA. Trimming took 5 bases from V and 0 from J, leaving 10 bases between them. The CDR3 runs to 14 residues. As DNA, the CDR3 is TGTGCCAGCAGCCCCCTAGCCAACCAAGAGACCCAGTACTTC. Amino acids: CASSPLANQETQYF.

This sequence joins TRBV20-1 and TRBJ2-5; D gene unclear. From germline, CDR1 is DFQATT and CDR2 SNEGSKA (reference sequence). There are 11 residues in the CDR3. Between the trimmed V and J ends, which lost 4 bases and 2 bases, there was a span of 5 bases. The CDR3 region has the DNA TGCAGTGCTACCCCTCAAGAGACCCAGTACTTC. It specifies CSATPQETQYF.

This clone has more than one count but fewer than ten. The rearrangement links TRBV9 to TRBJ1-4; no reliable D call. V lost 1 base to trimming and J lost 8 bases, with 12 bases between them. CDR1 SGDLS and CDR2 YYNGEE come from the germline V gene. This CDR3 is built from 14 residues. The CDR3 here is CASSVSSVGEKLFF. The DNA for the CDR3 is TGTGCCAGCAGCGTATCGAGTGTTGGGGAAAAACTGTTTTTT.

The chain carries TRBV6-5 and TRBJ1-2; TRBD1 matches at 9 bases. The V segment lost 2 bases and the J segment 6 bases; nucleotides outside the gene matches: 7. This CDR3 has 15 amino acids. Looked up from germline, CDR1 is MNHEY and CDR2 is SVGAGI. The CDR3 nucleotides read TGTGCCAGCAGTTACACGCAGACAGGGGGTAATGGCTACACCTTC. This encodes CASSYTQTGGNGYTF.

The gene calls are TRBV18 and TRBJ1-1; a weak D match, TRBD1 (5 bases). The V end was cut by 5 bases, the J end by 6 bases, with 19 bases between. This CDR3 region has 15 residues. The germline CDR1 and CDR2 sequences are KGHSH and LQKENI. CDR3 bases: TGTGCCAGCTCAACTGCGCAGGGATCAACCTCTGAAGCTTTCTTT. Its protein product is CASSTAQGSTSEAFF.

The chain is built from TRBV6-2 or TRBV6-3 and TRBJ2-4; D tentatively reads TRBD1 or TRBD2 (5 bases each). Trimming stripped 3 bases from V and 0 bases from J, with 15 bases between. Germline-derived CDR1 and CDR2 are MNHEY and SVGEGT. This CDR3 has 17 amino acids. DNA for the CDR3: TGTGCCAGCAGTTATGGCCGGGGCGGATTAGCCAAAAACATTCAGTACTTC. Protein sequence: CASSYGRGGLAKNIQYF.

This rearrangement joins TRBV9 to TRBJ1-1, with D tentatively TRBD1 (5 bases). CDR3 length: 16 residues. Trimming shortened V by 0 bases and J by 1 base, and 13 bases separated the two germline ends. Germline V gene sequence: CDR1 SGDLS, CDR2 YYNGEE. CDR3 sequence reads: CASSVALVGGNTEAFF. The CDR3 bases are TGTGCCAGCAGCGTAGCGCTGGTGGGGGGGAACACTGAAGCTTTCTTT.

CDR3 region: CASRLYGGTLFSPLHF. CDR3 in DNA: TGTGCCAGCCGCCTTTATGGGGGAACGCTATTTTCACCCCTCCACTTT. The chain is built from TRBV28 and TRBJ1-6, with D possibly TRBD1 on 5 matching bases. Germline CDR1 and CDR2: MDHEN and SYDVKM. The CDR3 is 16 residues long. Trimming pared 8 bases from V and 9 bases from J, leaving 23 bases between.

The chain couples TRBV28 to TRBJ1-5; D call uncertain. V lost 4 bases to trimming and J lost 4 bases, with 14 bases between them. The CDR3 spans 15 residues. CDR1 MDHEN and CDR2 SYDVKM come from the germline V gene. The CDR3 region is CASSSIDLKNQPQHF. CDR3 in DNA: TGTGCCAGCAGTTCCATAGACCTAAAAAATCAGCCCCAGCATTTT.

The rearrangement links TRBV5-4 to TRBJ1-4; 7 bases are a match to TRBD1. The germline V gene encodes CDR1 SGHNT and CDR2 YYREEE (reference sequence). With V trimmed by 4 bases and J by 4 bases, 7 bases remained unmatched. This CDR3 comprises 15 residues. CDR3 DNA sequence: TGTGCCAGCAGCCCCAAACAGGGGAGTAATGAAAAACTGTTTTTT. Protein product: CASSPKQGSNEKLFF.

The V and J genes are TRBV18 and TRBJ1-5; possible D gene TRBD1, 5 bases. This CDR3 region has 16 residues. Germline CDR1 and CDR2: KGHSH and LQKENI. V was pared by 3 bases and J by 3 bases, with 15 bases between. This chain's CDR3 is CASSPSARGINQPQHF. The CDR3 nucleotides read TGTGCCAGCTCACCTAGCGCCCGGGGGATCAATCAGCCCCAGCATTTT. The full variable domain, its missing parts supplied by reference TRBV18 and TRBJ1-5, is NAGVMQNPRHLVRRRGQEARLRCSPMKGHSHVYWYRQLPEEGLKFMVYLQKENIIDESGMPKERFSAEFPKEGPSILRIQQVVRGDSAAYFCASSPSARGINQPQHFGDGTRLSIL.

The J gene is TRBJ2-5, the V gene TRBV9; possibly TRBD1 or TRBD2 for D (5 bases each). The V end lost 5 bases, the J end lost 5 bases, and 13 bases lay between the germline ends. Germline V gives CDR1 SGDLS, CDR2 YYNGEE. The CDR3 consists of 13 residues. This CDR3 is CASSGARGETQYF. As DNA, the CDR3 is TGTGCCAGCAGTGGGGCCCGAGGGGAGACCCAGTACTTC.

The genes are TRBV5-1 and TRBJ2-2; 8 positions match TRBD2. V trimming: 5 bases; J trimming: 1 base; junction bases outside the gene matches: 4. The germline gives CDR1 SGHRS, CDR2 YFSETQ. CDR3 length: 15 amino acids. In DNA, the CDR3 is TGCGCCAGCAGGAGCGGGGGTCAGAACACCGGGGAGCTGTTTTTT. It encodes CASRSGGQNTGELFF.

The rearrangement joins TRBV27 to TRBJ1-6; unclear D gene. Germline V lookup: CDR1 MNHEY, CDR2 SMNVEV (reference sequence). The CDR3 spans 14 residues. V was shortened by 1 base and J by 5 bases, with 6 bases between the two germline ends. The CDR3 DNA follows: TGTGCCAGCAGTTTATACGGCAATAATTCACCCCTCCACTTT. Amino acid sequence: CASSLYGNNSPLHF.

The V and J genes are TRBV28 and TRBJ1-6, with TRBD1 as a possible D gene (6 bases). This CDR3 contains 13 residues. Between the trimmed V and J ends, which lost 5 bases and 10 bases, there was a span of 12 bases. Germline loops: CDR1 MDHEN, CDR2 SYDVKM. CDR3 DNA sequence: TGTGCCAGCAGTGTTACAGGGAGCTCACCCCTCCACTTT. It translates to CASSVTGSSPLHF.

The gene calls are TRBV4-1 and TRBJ1-5, with D hard to call. Germline lookup yields CDR1 MGHRA and CDR2 YSYEKL. This CDR3 region has 15 residues. V lost 0 bases to trimming and J lost 2 bases, with 8 bases between them. The CDR3 region is CASSQEWGGNQPQHF. CDR3 coding DNA: TGCGCCAGCAGCCAAGAATGGGGAGGCAATCAGCCCCAGCATTTT.

This clone was seen a few times. The rearrangement uses TRBV11-3 and TRBJ1-2, with D unresolved. This CDR3 has 12 amino acids. Trimming took off 6 bases at V and 5 bases at J, with 10 bases between the two ends. Germline V gene lookup returns CDR1 SGHNT and CDR2 YENEEA. The CDR3 reads CASRGRPYGYTF. The CDR3 DNA sequence: TGTGCCAGCAGAGGACGGCCTTATGGCTACACCTTC. The variable domain in full, completed from reference TRBV11-3 and TRBJ1-2, reads EAGVVQSPRYKIIEKKQPVAFWCNPISGHNTLYWYLQNLGQGPELLIRYENEEAVDDSQLPKDRFSAERLKGVDSTLKIQPAELGDSAVYLCASRGRPYGYTFGSGTRLTVV.

CDR3 in amino acids: CATSAESTDTQYF. The CDR3 bases are TGTGCCACCAGTGCGGAAAGCACAGATACGCAGTATTTT. The chain joins TRBV24-1 to TRBJ2-3; D unclear. The V and J ends lost 5 bases and 0 bases respectively, with 5 bases between them. The CDR3 is 13 amino acids. The germline V gene has CDR1 KGHDR and CDR2 SFDVKD.

The chain combines TRBV28 with TRBJ1-4; D is undetermined. The CDR3 extends over 17 amino acids. V lost 4 bases and J lost 4, with 19 bases in between. The germline CDR1 and CDR2 sequences are MDHEN and SYDVKM. The CDR3 here is CASSSSPTVLINEKLFF. In nucleotides, the CDR3 is TGTGCCAGCAGTTCATCCCCAACAGTCCTCATTAATGAAAAACTGTTTTTT.